This is a list of T cell receptor beta chains from one sample in a study of identical twins. TCRdb itself ran the 5' RACE reads through MiXCR, one entry per CDR3 protein. The sample lists hundreds of thousands of distinct CDR3 sequences; roughly 6.2% were seen once. The sequenced sample consisted of naive T cells sorted from blood. The receptors were gathered from a man younger than 35 in good health. Each CDR3 is given with its conserved first and last residue. D genes are given only for firm matches. The listing skips clone size in some rows; elsewhere it reads once, few, many or a size class.

size	length	V	D	J	DNA	CDR3
many	11	TRBV12-3/TRBV12-4	NA	TRBJ1-1	TGTGCCAGCAGTTTTTTAGCTGGCGCTTTCTTT	CASSFLAGAFF
NA	15	TRBV7-9	TRBD2	TRBJ2-1	TGTGCCAGCAGCTCTCCTAGCGGGAGTTTCGATGAGCGGTTCTTC	CASSSPSGSFDERFF
many	15	TRBV28	TRBD1	TRBJ2-7	TGTGCCAGCAGTTTTCGACAGGGAGCCCCCTGGGAGCAGTACTTC	CASSFRQGAPWEQYF
few	13	TRBV20-1	NA	TRBJ2-7	TGCAGTGCTAGTTTCCCGGGGGTCTACGAGCAGTACTTC	CSASFPGVYEQYF
NA	12	TRBV20-1	NA	TRBJ2-7	TGCAGGGCCTACGAGCGCCCCTACGAGCAGTACTTC	CRAYERPYEQYF
many	18	TRBV7-8	NA	TRBJ2-2	TGTGCCAGCACCCGAACTCACGACAGCCCGTTAAGCACCGGGGAGCTGTTTTTT	CASTRTHDSPLSTGELFF
few	15	TRBV2	NA	TRBJ1-1	TGTGCCAGCAGTCGCCGGGGGGCAGTGAGCACTGAAGCTTTCTTT	CASSRRGAVSTEAFF
NA	17	TRBV9	TRBD2	TRBJ2-1	TGTGCCAGCAGCGTAGTTCAGCCGAGCGGGAAGATCAATGAGCAGTTCTTC	CASSVVQPSGKINEQFF
few	13	TRBV14	NA	TRBJ2-3	TGTGCCAGCAGCCAATGGGGCACAGATACGCAGTATTTT	CASSQWGTDTQYF
many	16	TRBV5-1	TRBD2	TRBJ2-3	TGCGCCAGCAGCTGGATACCTAGCGGTAGCACAGATACGCAGTATTTT	CASSWIPSGSTDTQYF
few	13	TRBV12-3/TRBV12-4	NA	TRBJ2-1	TGTGCCAGCAGTTCACAGGGAGTCAATGAGCAGTTCTTC	CASSSQGVNEQFF
NA	14	TRBV7-3	TRBD1	TRBJ2-5	TGTGCCAGCAGCTACGACAGGGACCAAGAGACCCAGTACTTC	CASSYDRDQETQYF
many	15	TRBV15	TRBD1	TRBJ2-5	TGTGCCACCAGCAGCTCTCCGGGACAGAAAGAGACCCAGTACTTC	CATSSSPGQKETQYF
many	14	TRBV7-2	NA	TRBJ1-2	TGTGCCAGCAGCCCGACAGGCCTACAGGGAGGCTACACCTTC	CASSPTGLQGGYTF
many	15	TRBV7-6	NA	TRBJ2-5	TGTGCCAGCAGCTTAAATAGGGGTCGGCTCGGGACCCAGTACTTC	CASSLNRGRLGTQYF
many	15	TRBV12-3/TRBV12-4	NA	TRBJ1-5	TGTGCCAGCAGTTCCCCCGGGGAGAGCAATCAGCCCCAGCATTTT	CASSSPGESNQPQHF
NA	16	TRBV18	TRBD2	TRBJ2-7	TGTGCCAGCTCACGACCGGGCGGGAGGGAAACCTACGAGCAGTACTTC	CASSRPGGRETYEQYF
many	17	TRBV7-2	TRBD1	TRBJ2-2	TGTGCCAGCAGCCGCCCGGGACAGCAGACGAACACCGGGGAGCTGTTTTTT	CASSRPGQQTNTGELFF
few	16	TRBV7-9	NA	TRBJ2-1	TGTGCCAGCAGCGGGGGAGCCCACGGCTCCTACAATGAGCAGTTCTTC	CASSGGAHGSYNEQFF
many	14	TRBV12-3/TRBV12-4	TRBD2	TRBJ2-1	TGTGCCAGCATCCTAGCGGGAGCGGGCAATGAGCAGTTCTTC	CASILAGAGNEQFF
many	14	TRBV10-3	NA	TRBJ1-5	TGTGCCATCAGTGATGGACAGCGCAATCAGCCCCAGCATTTT	CAISDGQRNQPQHF
many	16	TRBV12-3/TRBV12-4	TRBD2	TRBJ2-1	TGTGCCAGCAGCCCGGGGGTAGCGGGAGTCGACAATGAGCAGTTCTTC	CASSPGVAGVDNEQFF
many	16	TRBV6-1	TRBD1	TRBJ2-1	TGTGCCAGCAGCTCTATCGGGACAGGGGCTTACAATGAGCAGTTCTTC	CASSSIGTGAYNEQFF
many	13	TRBV20-1	TRBD1	TRBJ2-1	TGCAGTGCTAGAGGGGACAGGGTAAATGAGCAGTTCTTC	CSARGDRVNEQFF
few	14	TRBV20-1	NA	TRBJ2-1	TGCAGTGCTAGTACTCCGAACGCCTACAATGAGCAGTTCTTC	CSASTPNAYNEQFF
many	15	TRBV5-6	NA	TRBJ1-1	TGTGCCAGCAGCGGAGGGGAGATCATGAACACTGAAGCTTTCTTT	CASSGGEIMNTEAFF
many	16	TRBV5-1	NA	TRBJ2-3	TGCGCCAGCAGTGTCAGGACGGCCCTTAGCACAGATACGCAGTATTTT	CASSVRTALSTDTQYF
NA	16	TRBV25-1	NA	TRBJ1-2	TGTGCCAGCAGTGAACATCCGGGCCTAGGGGACTATGGCTACACCTTC	CASSEHPGLGDYGYTF
NA	12	TRBV12-5	NA	TRBJ1-5	TGTGCTAGTGGGGCATTGAGTTCGCCCCAGCATTTT	CASGALSSPQHF
many	12	TRBV29-1	NA	TRBJ1-6	TGCAGCGTTGGATCCCCCGGGGCACCCCTCCACTTT	CSVGSPGAPLHF
many	18	TRBV12-3/TRBV12-4	TRBD1	TRBJ1-3	TGTGCCAGCAGCCCGGGGACAGGGTCCCTCTCCTCTGGAAACACCATATATTTT	CASSPGTGSLSSGNTIYF
few	16	TRBV5-1	NA	TRBJ1-2	TGCGCCAGCAGCTCAGGAGTGGAGGGCCAGGACTATGGCTACACCTTC	CASSSGVEGQDYGYTF
few	15	TRBV7-2	TRBD1	TRBJ2-5	TGTGCCAGCAGCTTAGTAGCAGGGGGCTTTGAGACCCAGTACTTC	CASSLVAGGFETQYF
few	16	TRBV4-1	NA	TRBJ2-5	TGCGCCAGCAGCCAATCCTGGGTCGGTGTGGAAGAGACCCAGTACTTC	CASSQSWVGVEETQYF
NA	15	TRBV11-3	TRBD2	TRBJ2-3	TGTGCCAGCAGCCCGACTAGCATGAGGACAGATACGCAGTATTTT	CASSPTSMRTDTQYF
few	18	TRBV6-5	TRBD1	TRBJ2-1	TGTGCCAGCAGTTACTCCGGACAGGGTTGGAGGTCCTACAATGAGCAGTTCTTC	CASSYSGQGWRSYNEQFF
NA	15	TRBV12-3/TRBV12-4	TRBD1	TRBJ2-2	TGTGCCAGCAGGGGACAGGGGGCAGTAACCGGGGAGCTGTTTTTT	CASRGQGAVTGELFF
NA	16	TRBV10-2	NA	TRBJ2-2	TGCGCCAGCAGTGATAGACTTCCCGACGCGACCGGGGAGCTGTTTTTT	CASSDRLPDATGELFF
many	15	TRBV5-6	TRBD2	TRBJ2-3	TGTGCCAGCAGCTTGCAGCGGGATCGCACAGATACGCAGTATTTT	CASSLQRDRTDTQYF
many	16	TRBV27	TRBD1	TRBJ2-7	TGTGCCAGCCTTGGGAGACTCGGACAGGGGACGTACGAGCAGTACTTC	CASLGRLGQGTYEQYF
many	16	TRBV3-1	NA	TRBJ2-4	TGTGCCAGCAGCCAAGATCTGATAATAGCCAAAAACATTCAGTACTTC	CASSQDLIIAKNIQYF
many	19	TRBV12-3/TRBV12-4	TRBD1	TRBJ2-2	TGTGCCAGCAGTTTTATAGCCGTAGGGACAGGGGTTTACACCGGGGAGCTGTTTTTT	CASSFIAVGTGVYTGELFF
NA	11	TRBV11-2	NA	TRBJ1-2	TGTGCCGCGCCGGGGCCCTATGGCTACACCTTC	CAAPGPYGYTF
few	15	TRBV4-3	TRBD1	TRBJ2-7	TGCGCCAGCAGCCAAGGTAGGGGACAGGCCTACGAGCAGTACTTC	CASSQGRGQAYEQYF
few	13	TRBV27	NA	TRBJ1-1	TGTGCCAGCAGTTTAATTACCGGGCAAGAAGCTTTCTTT	CASSLITGQEAFF